The 13 T cell receptor beta chains given below trace back to one sample, sequenced in a study of human T cells and chemical hapten exposure. The sample's time point: healthy volunteer bleed at 2 weeks. Whole blood, unfractionated, served as the material for total RNA extraction. TCRdb itself ran the RACE reads through MiXCR, one entry per CDR3 protein. The sample records 130,000 or so distinct CDR3 sequences, approximately 9.5% being singletons. The sequenced sample consisted of whole blood. The receptors shown here come from a male donor in good health. Some clones in this sample may be carry-over from other donors' samples.

This clonotype was observed many times. The chain couples TRBV20-1 to TRBJ1-4; no clear D gene. CDR1 is DFQATT, CDR2 SNEGSKA, per germline (reference sequence). The CDR3 extends over 12 amino acids. V was trimmed by 0 bases and J by 12 bases, leaving 11 bases between them. CDR3 sequence reads: CSARENKRELFF. The DNA for the CDR3 is TGCAGTGCTAGAGAGAATAAGAGAGAACTGTTTTTT.

This clonotype has ten or more counts. The rearrangement joins TRBV7-9 to TRBJ1-4; D not certain. The CDR3 sequence is 13 residues long. Germline V CDR1 and CDR2: SEHNR, FQNEAQ (reference sequence). V lost 11 bases and J 0 bases, leaving 10 bases between the germline ends. CDR3 in amino acids: CAGELTTNEKLFF. The CDR3 DNA follows: TGTGCCGGGGAACTAACAACTAATGAAAAACTGTTTTTT.

This clonotype was detected ten times or more. V is TRBV2 and J is TRBJ1-6; 8 bases are shared with TRBD1. The CDR3 contains 16 residues. Trimming at V came to 7 bases and at J to 2 bases, leaving 7 bases not matched to a gene. Germline V gene lookup returns CDR1 SNHLY and CDR2 FYNNEI. CDR3 in amino acids: CASTDRGKTYNSPLHF. CDR3 nucleotides: TGTGCCAGCACTGACAGGGGAAAAACCTATAATTCACCCCTCCACTTT.

The J gene is TRBJ1-5, the V gene TRBV11-2, with unresolved D. The ends were cut back, 8 bases at V and 0 bases at J, with 8 bases in the middle. The V gene's germline CDR1 is SGHAT and CDR2 FQNNGV. The CDR3 spans 13 residues. CDR3 residues: CASVTPSNQPQHF. In nucleotides, the CDR3 is TGTGCCAGCGTGACCCCTAGCAATCAGCCCCAGCATTTT.

There are a few counts of this clonotype. The chain couples TRBV6-2 or TRBV6-3 to TRBJ2-2; no firm D call. V lost 5 bases and J 0 bases, leaving 7 bases between the germline ends. The CDR3 is made up of 14 amino acids. Germline V gives CDR1 MNHEY, CDR2 SVGEGT. Here the CDR3 DNA reads TGTGCCAGCAGTGACCGTACGAACACCGGGGAGCTGTTTTTT. Translating it yields CASSDRTNTGELFF.

In regard to this clonotype: Possible read error: a much larger clone is one base away. The rearrangement uses TRBV12-3 or TRBV12-4 and TRBJ2-1; 10 positions match TRBD2. The CDR3 covers 13 residues. The CDR3 loop is CVTQRGGQGEQFF. The CDR3 nucleotides read TGTGTCACACAGCGGGGGGGCCAGGGTGAGCAGTTCTTC.

In this sample, this clonotype turned up a few times. This sequence joins TRBV7-2 and TRBJ2-1; a possible D gene is TRBD2 (6 bases). The CDR3 covers 15 residues. The germline gives CDR1 SGHTA, CDR2 FQGNSA. V lost 1 base and J 4 bases, leaving 11 bases between the germline ends. The CDR3: CASSLGRGRYNEQFF. CDR3 in DNA: TGTGCCAGCAGCTTAGGTCGGGGGAGATACAATGAGCAGTTCTTC.

The chain carries TRBV20-1 and TRBJ2-5; maybe TRBD2 (5 bases). Trimming shortened V by 5 bases and J by 1 base, and 20 bases separated the two germline ends. CDR1 and CDR2 from the germline V gene are DFQATT and SNEGSKA (reference sequence). The CDR3 consists of 16 residues. This CDR3 reads CSASPLLPGSQETQYF. The CDR3 bases are TGCAGTGCTTCACCTCTTTTACCGGGGTCCCAAGAGACCCAGTACTTC.

In its sample, this clonotype was seen a few times. The chain has TRBV5-6 and TRBJ2-3; 8 bases align to TRBD1. Trimming at V came to 1 base and at J to 3 bases, leaving 7 bases not matched to a gene. The CDR3 covers 16 residues. Germline CDR1 is SGHDT and CDR2 is YYEEEE. CDR3 region: CASSLIQGAGTDTQYF. CDR3 in DNA: TGTGCCAGCAGCTTGATTCAGGGGGCAGGGACAGATACGCAGTATTTT.

This clonotype appeared a few times. The V gene is TRBV7-2, the J gene TRBJ2-5; 7 bases are shared with TRBD2. After removal of 5 bases from V and 1 base from J, the junction contained 10 bases not matched to a gene. The germline gives CDR1 SGHTA, CDR2 FQGNSA. The CDR3 runs to 16 residues. CDR3 DNA sequence: TGTGCCAGCAGCCCAAAAGCGGGAACGGGCCAAGAGACCCAGTACTTC. It translates to CASSPKAGTGQETQYF.

This clonotype was recorded at least ten times. The V gene is TRBV3-1, the J gene TRBJ2-3; the D is unclear. Trimming left V 0 bases short and J 0 bases short, with 7 bases between. In germline, CDR1 is LGHDT, CDR2 YNNKEL (reference sequence). This CDR3 is built from 15 residues. The CDR3 region is CASSQETRSTDTQYF. The CDR3 DNA sequence: TGTGCCAGCAGCCAAGAGACACGGAGCACAGATACGCAGTATTTT.

This clonotype was seen a handful of times. The V call is TRBV7-2, the J call TRBJ1-6, with a weak D call TRBD1 (5 bases). Looked up from germline, CDR1 is SGHTA and CDR2 is FQGNSA. V was clipped by 2 bases and J by 7 bases, with 18 bases between them. This CDR3 region has 17 residues. The CDR3 DNA is TGTGCCAGCAGCTTATCTGGAGGTCGGGCAGGGAATTCACCCCTCCACTTT. Protein: CASSLSGGRAGNSPLHF. Variable domain in full (rest from reference TRBV7-2 and TRBJ1-6): GAGVSQSPSNKVTEKGKDVELRCDPISGHTALYWYRQSLGQGLEFLIYFQGNSAPDKSGLPSDRFSAERTGGSVSTLTIQRTQQEDSAVYLCASSLSGGRAGNSPLHFGNGTRLTVT.

This clonotype was seen at least ten times. The CDR3 protein is CASSRLLASNTGELFF. The CDR3 DNA is TGTGCCAGCAGCCGATTACTAGCGTCGAACACCGGGGAGCTGTTTTTT. The chain employs TRBV7-2 and TRBJ2-2, with 7 bases matching TRBD2. The CDR3 sequence is 16 residues long. The trim removed 5 bases at V and 0 bases at J, leaving 6 bases unmatched. Germline loops: CDR1 SGHTA, CDR2 FQGNSA. Variable domain in full (rest from reference TRBV7-2 and TRBJ2-2): GAGVSQSPSNKVTEKGKDVELRCDPISGHTALYWYRQSLGQGLEFLIYFQGNSAPDKSGLPSDRFSAERTGGSVSTLTIQRTQQEDSAVYLCASSRLLASNTGELFFGEGSRLTVL.